This T cell receptor (beta chain) was retrieved from a study of T cells in Graves' hyperthyroidism and ophthalmopathy. This clonotype was seen a single time. Amplification targeted TCR beta CDR3 regions from RNA transcripts. The TCR CDR3 first-round RT-PCR relied on the HTBI primer set. TCRdb fed the multiplex PCR reads into MiXCR, producing one record per CDR3 protein. The sample carries under 650,000 distinct CDR3 sequences, 15% to 20% recorded once. The CDR3 is made up of 13 amino acids. Unmatched junction bases numbered 4, after V lost 5 bases and J lost 5 bases. The sequenced sample was blood. The rearrangement joins TRBV12-3 or TRBV12-4 to TRBJ2-5, with 8 bases lining up with TRBD2. The sequence was collected from a woman aged 30 to 39 with Graves' hyperthyroidism. The CDR3 DNA follows: TGTGCCAGCAGTAGGACTAGCCGGGAGACCCAGTACTTC. It encodes CASSRTSRETQYF.